What follows is one TCR beta chain and its context. Its specificity is unknown. This record belongs to a study of vaccination and CD4 T cells after COVID-19. General observations from the study: Convalescent patient numbers were relatively low, with no early post-infection timepoints.

TCRdb recomputed calls from the PCR reads with MiXCR, one row per CDR3 protein. Altogether 15,000 or so distinct CDR3 sequences are present, less than 70% being singletons, with the ten largest covering around 1.1%. Germline CDR1 is DFQATT and CDR2 is SNEGSKA (reference sequence). The CDR3 runs to 13 residues. V gave up 3 bases and J gave up 8 bases, with 17 bases separating them. This receptor was identified in a human donor who had recovered from COVID-19. J is TRBJ2-7 and V is TRBV20-1, with D perhaps TRBD1 or TRBD2 (5 bases each). The source was CD4+ T cells from blood, collected after SARS-CoV-2 vaccination. The CDR3 region has the DNA TGCAGTGCTAGGGGGACGGGATATACGAAGCAGTACTTC. Encoded protein: CSARGTGYTKQYF.